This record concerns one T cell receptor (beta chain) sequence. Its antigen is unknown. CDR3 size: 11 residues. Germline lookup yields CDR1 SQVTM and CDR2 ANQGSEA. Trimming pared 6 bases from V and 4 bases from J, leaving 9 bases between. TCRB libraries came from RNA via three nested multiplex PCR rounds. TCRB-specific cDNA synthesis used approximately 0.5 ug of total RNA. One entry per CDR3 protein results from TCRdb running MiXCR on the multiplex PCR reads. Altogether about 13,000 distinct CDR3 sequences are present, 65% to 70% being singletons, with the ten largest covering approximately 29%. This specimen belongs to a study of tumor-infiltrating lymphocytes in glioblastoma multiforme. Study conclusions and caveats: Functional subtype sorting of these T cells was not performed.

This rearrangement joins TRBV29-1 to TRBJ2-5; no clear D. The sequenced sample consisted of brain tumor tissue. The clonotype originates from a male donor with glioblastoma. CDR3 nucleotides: TGCAGCGTCTTTGGAGCAGAGACCCAGTACTTC. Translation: CSVFGAETQYF.